This TCR beta chain originates from a study of control samples from healthy donors and cancer patients. V lost 2 bases to trimming and J lost 6 bases; unmatched junction nucleotides: 3. The CDR3 loop spans 13 amino acids. Germline V lookup: CDR1 SGHRS, CDR2 YFSETQ. The repertoire was sequenced with immunoSEQ multiplex PCR; TCRdb's copy has only in-frame clones and lacks some. The repertoire holds tens of thousands of clones, with roughly 84% as singletons. This TCR was recovered from a man aged 50-59 years in good health. V and J are TRBV5-1 and TRBJ1-2; TRBD1 matches 8 bases. Sequenced material: blood. This CDR3 is CASSFQDRDGYTF. The CDR3 DNA reads as TGCGCCAGCAGCTTTCAGGACAGGGATGGCTACACCTTC.